The clone carrying this TCR beta chain appeared a few times. Its cognate antigen is unknown. This sample stems from a study of T cell responses to AZD1222 COVID-19 vaccine. Profiling relied on immunoSEQ multiplex PCR, and the TCRdb table lists in-frame clones only, not all of them. The table includes approximately 61,000 clones, about 81% detected once. Germline CDR1 and CDR2: MNHNS and SASEGT. The CDR3 covers 19 residues. J lost 6 bases, V lost 1 base, and 9 bases had no gene match. General study results and limits: Unmutated variant regions reportedly attract nearly half of all spike-specific TCRs. Clonal diversity was possibly underestimated, and the donors were mostly white British, with more females. All repertoire sampling was performed exclusively after the peak T cell response.

Second doses at about 4 or about 12 weeks were pooled. The chain carries TRBV6-1 and TRBJ2-1, with TRBD2 matching over 16 bases. This TCR derives from an adult who received the AZD1222 COVID-19 vaccine. This specimen consisted of peripheral blood, obtained 28 days after the second AZD1222 dose. CDR3 protein: CASSEVPGLAGGPGNEQFF. As DNA, the CDR3 is TGTGCCAGCAGTGAAGTCCCGGGACTAGCGGGAGGGCCGGGCAATGAGCAGTTCTTC.